The 5 T cell receptor beta chains below come from one sample, sequenced in a study of long-term antiretroviral therapy in people with HIV. Researchers report immunoSEQ v3.0 was run at survey level. Clones were read by immunoSEQ multiplex PCR, and TCRdb kept only the in-frame ones, dropping some. This table holds fewer than 35,000 clones, approximately 83% found once. This specimen consisted of unsorted PBMCs, obtained 0.4 years before starting antiretroviral therapy. The receptors shown here come from a man aged 18 to 30 with HIV.

J is TRBJ2-7 and V is TRBV6-6, with a tentative D call TRBD1 (5 bases). CDR1 and CDR2 from the germline V gene are MNHNY and SVGAGI (reference sequence). The CDR3 is 12 residues long. Trimming stripped 4 bases from V and 5 bases from J, with 9 bases between. The chain's CDR3 is CASSSQGNEQYF. The CDR3 nucleotides are TGTGCCAGCAGTTCGCAGGGAAACGAGCAGTACTTC.

The chain is built from TRBV4-3 and TRBJ2-1; TRBD2 matches at 10 bases. V lost 1 base and J lost 4; bases outside the gene matches: 10. Germline values: CDR1 LGHNA, CDR2 YSLEER. CDR3 size: 18 residues. The CDR3 coding sequence is TGCGCCAGCAGCCAAGTTTCGGCTAGCGGGGGACCTTACAATGAGCAGTTCTTC. Protein product: CASSQVSASGGPYNEQFF.

This chain uses TRBV19 with TRBJ1-1; 9 nucleotides match TRBD1. The trim removed 6 bases at V and 11 bases at J, leaving 7 bases unmatched. Germline values: CDR1 LNHDA, CDR2 SQIVND (reference sequence). The CDR3 extends over 12 amino acids. Here the CDR3 reads CASRAQGAWAFF. In DNA form, the CDR3 reads TGTGCCAGTAGGGCACAGGGGGCTTGGGCTTTCTTT.

This clone was picked up a small number of times. A junction boundary mismatches the germline segment, possibly from a read error. CDR3 region: CASSPPVSHEQYF. Here the CDR3 DNA reads TGTGCCAGCTCCCCACCCGTTAGCCACGAGCAGTACTTC. V usage is TRBV18 and J usage is TRBJ2-7; D not resolved. The CDR3 is made up of 13 amino acids. Germline values: CDR1 KGHSH, CDR2 LQKENI.

The V and J genes are TRBV6-5 and TRBJ2-7; maybe TRBD2 (6 bases). CDR1 and CDR2 from the germline V gene are MNHEY and SVGAGI. The CDR3 has 13 amino acids. V was trimmed by 6 bases and J by 3 bases, leaving 12 bases between them. The CDR3 sequence is CASSVGLNYEQYF. DNA for the CDR3: TGTGCCAGCAGCGTCGGACTAAACTACGAGCAGTACTTC.